A single sample is the source of the 18 T cell receptor beta chains below, sequenced in a study of cytomegalovirus exposure and HLA in healthy donors. PCR employed 60 Vbeta and 13 Jbeta primers. The table came from immunoSEQ multiplex PCR; TCRdb's copy has only in-frame clones and leaves some out. This sample's table has approximately 71,000 clones. The sample was PBMCs. These receptors were taken from a female donor in good health and CMV-seropositive.

This chain joins TRBV28 and TRBJ2-7, with TRBD2 identical over 8 bases. The CDR3 extends over 15 amino acids. Germline CDR1 is MDHEN and CDR2 is SYDVKM. Germline trimming cut 5 bases from V and 3 bases from J; bases unmatched to any gene: 9. The CDR3 DNA follows: TGTGCCAGCAGTCCGGGGGGGAGTCGGGACTACGAGCAGTACTTC. This gives the protein CASSPGGSRDYEQYF. Full variable domain (outside the CDR3, taken from reference TRBV28 and TRBJ2-7): DVKVTQSSRYLVKRTGEKVFLECVQDMDHENMFWYRQDPGLGLRLIYFSYDVKMKEKGDIPEGYSVSREKKERFSLILESASTNQTSMYLCASSPGGSRDYEQYFGPGTRLTVT.

The J gene is TRBJ2-1, the V gene TRBV4-2, with 11 bases lining up with TRBD1. The CDR3 runs 16 residues. Per germline, CDR1 LGHNA and CDR2 YNFKEQ. Trimming took 0 bases from V and 3 from J; bases not matched to a gene: 1. This chain's CDR3 is CASSQEDRGHYNEQFF. DNA of the CDR3: TGTGCCAGCAGCCAAGAGGACAGGGGGCACTACAATGAGCAGTTCTTC.

The chain uses TRBV6-6 and TRBJ1-5; the match to TRBD1 covers 7 bases. Germline CDR1 and CDR2: MNHNY and SVGAGI (reference sequence). The CDR3 length is 16 residues. V shed 7 bases and J 12 bases; nucleotides not matched to a gene: 21. The CDR3 nucleotides read TGTGCCAGCATCTTCGGGGGGGGACAGATTGACAGGCACCAGCATTTT. This translates into CASIFGGGQIDRHQHF.

J is TRBJ2-7 and V is TRBV18; 10 positions agree with TRBD2. CDR1 and CDR2 (germline): KGHSH, LQKENI. V dropped 2 bases and J dropped 0; count of bases not matched to a gene: 1. CDR3 size: 15 residues. CDR3 in amino acids: CASSPASGSSYEQYF. Written as DNA, the CDR3 is TGTGCCAGCTCACCAGCTAGCGGGAGCTCCTACGAGCAGTACTTC.

This chain connects TRBV7-6 to TRBJ2-3, with TRBD2 matching over 13 bases. Germline V gene lookup returns CDR1 SGHVS and CDR2 FNYEAQ. V lost 1 base to trimming and J lost 5 bases; unmatched junction nucleotides: 12. The CDR3 totals 19 residues. CDR3 residues: CASSLGVRTSGGREDTQYF. The DNA of the CDR3 is TGTGCCAGCAGCTTAGGAGTGCGGACTAGCGGGGGCCGGGAAGATACGCAGTATTTT.

This chain uses TRBV5-1 with TRBJ2-5; 8 nucleotides align to TRBD2. Germline-derived CDR1 and CDR2 are SGHRS and YFSETQ. The CDR3 has 16 amino acids. Trimming at V came to 1 base and at J to 0 bases, leaving 5 bases not matched to a gene. The CDR3 sequence: CASSLLGGGNQETQYF. The CDR3 region has the DNA TGCGCCAGCAGCTTGCTCGGCGGGGGGAACCAAGAGACCCAGTACTTC.

The V and J genes are TRBV7-6 and TRBJ2-1, with 8 bases identical to TRBD2. The CDR3 sequence is 16 residues long. The junction had 4 bases not matched to a gene; V was cut back by 3 bases and J by 0 bases. CDR1 is SGHVS and CDR2 is FNYEAQ in the germline V gene. CDR3 sequence: CASSLGLGTSYNEQFF. In nucleotides, the CDR3 is TGTGCCAGCAGCTTGGGACTAGGTACCTCCTACAATGAGCAGTTCTTC.

V usage is TRBV29-1 and J usage is TRBJ1-5; no reliable D call. Per the germline V gene, CDR1 is SQVTM and CDR2 is ANQGSEA. This CDR3 region has 13 residues. Between the trimmed V and J ends, which lost 4 bases and 7 bases, there was a span of 14 bases. The CDR3 coding sequence is TGCAGCGTTGGCTATCAGGAAAGCCAGCCCCAGCATTTT. Translated: CSVGYQESQPQHF. Full variable domain (missing parts from reference TRBV29-1 and TRBJ1-5): SAVISQKPSRDICQRGTSLTIQCQVDSQVTMMFWYRQQPGQSLTLIATANQGSEATYESGFVIDKFPISRPNLTFSTLTVSNMSPEDSSIYLCSVGYQESQPQHFGDGTRLSIL.

The rearrangement links TRBV5-4 to TRBJ2-3; 11 bases map to TRBD2. Germline CDR1 is SGHNT and CDR2 is YYREEE (reference sequence). Unmatched junction bases numbered 5, after V lost 4 bases and J lost 1 base. CDR3 length: 16 residues. This CDR3 reads CASSAGTSGRTDTQYF. CDR3 sequence (DNA): TGTGCCAGCAGCGCAGGGACTAGCGGACGCACAGATACGCAGTATTTT.

This chain uses TRBV28 with TRBJ1-5; 7 bases agree with TRBD1. CDR3 size: 11 residues. CDR1 is MDHEN and CDR2 is SYDVKM in the germline V gene. After removal of 7 bases from V and 9 bases from J, the junction contained 3 bases not matched to a gene. The CDR3 region has the DNA TGTGCCAGCACCTACAGGGGGCCCCAGCATTTT. Encoded protein: CASTYRGPQHF. Looking up the rest from reference TRBV28 and TRBJ1-5 gives the full variable domain: DVKVTQSSRYLVKRTGEKVFLECVQDMDHENMFWYRQDPGLGLRLIYFSYDVKMKEKGDIPEGYSVSREKKERFSLILESASTNQTSMYLCASTYRGPQHFGDGTRLSIL.

The gene calls are TRBV6-1 and TRBJ2-5; 7 bases map to TRBD1. The CDR3 spans 15 residues. The junction had 7 bases not matched to a gene; V was cut back by 4 bases and J by 2 bases. CDR1 and CDR2 from the germline V gene are MNHNS and SASEGT. The DNA for the CDR3 is TGTGCCAGCAGTGGCCACAGGGGAAAGCAAGAGACCCAGTACTTC. Its protein is CASSGHRGKQETQYF.

The chain links TRBV28 to TRBJ2-7; 8 bases match TRBD2. V lost 6 bases, J lost 9 bases, and 16 bases stayed unmatched. Looked up from germline, CDR1 is MDHEN and CDR2 is SYDVKM. The CDR3 totals 15 residues. The CDR3 spells CASSLAGQSYDPQYF. As DNA, the CDR3 is TGTGCCAGCAGCCTAGCGGGCCAATCCTACGATCCGCAGTACTTC.

CDR3 DNA sequence: TGTGCCAGCAGTACGACCTCGACCGGCTCGGGACACGGGCAGTACTTC. This encodes CASSTTSTGSGHGQYF. The V gene is TRBV6-6, the J gene TRBJ2-7, with a tentative D call TRBD1 (6 bases). Germline CDR1 and CDR2: MNHNY and SVGAGI (reference sequence). Trimming took 5 bases from V and 9 from J, leaving 26 bases between them. The CDR3 extends over 16 amino acids.

V and J are TRBV6-6 and TRBJ2-7; no firm D call. Germline V gene sequence: CDR1 MNHNY, CDR2 SVGAGI (reference sequence). Trimming pared 6 bases from V and 3 bases from J, leaving 9 bases between. This CDR3 comprises 12 residues. This CDR3 is CASRAENYEQYF. In nucleotides, the CDR3 is TGTGCCAGCAGGGCAGAAAACTACGAGCAGTACTTC.

About this clone: The sample has other DNA sequences that encode this CDR3 too. The V call is TRBV4-1, the J call TRBJ1-6; D is ambiguous. The CDR3 sequence is 12 residues long. Germline CDR1 reads MGHRA; CDR2 reads YSYEKL. Trimming stripped 1 base from V and 8 bases from J, with 3 bases between. The CDR3 coding sequence is TGCGCCAGCAGCCAAGTATATTCACCCCTCCACTTT. Protein: CASSQVYSPLHF.

The V call is TRBV10-2, the J call TRBJ2-7; no reliable D call. The CDR3 covers 12 residues. V was pared by 6 bases and J by 3 bases, with 9 bases between. Germline-derived CDR1 and CDR2 are WSHSY and SAAADI. CDR3 nucleotides: TGCGCCAGCAGAACCCCGGGCTACGAGCAGTACTTC. Protein product: CASRTPGYEQYF.

J is TRBJ2-7 and V is TRBV5-1, with TRBD2 as a possible D gene (5 bases). Germline V gene sequence: CDR1 SGHRS, CDR2 YFSETQ. Trimming shortened V by 0 bases and J by 6 bases, and 16 bases separated the two germline ends. The CDR3 covers 15 residues. CDR3 amino acids: CASSLVDLPRGEQYF. CDR3 DNA sequence: TGCGCCAGCAGCTTGGTGGATCTACCCCGGGGCGAGCAGTACTTC. Looking up the rest from reference TRBV5-1 and TRBJ2-7 gives the full variable domain: KAGVTQTPRYLIKTRGQQVTLSCSPISGHRSVSWYQQTPGQGLQFLFEYFSETQRNKGNFPGRFSGRQFSNSRSEMNVSTLELGDSALYLCASSLVDLPRGEQYFGPGTRLTVT.

The genes are TRBV10-2 and TRBJ1-5; tentatively, D is TRBD1 (5 bases). V was clipped by 0 bases and J by 4 bases, with 10 bases between them. Germline CDR1 WSHSY, CDR2 SAAADI. This CDR3 spans 15 amino acids. The CDR3 loop is CASSESSGRNQPQHF. In DNA, the CDR3 is TGCGCCAGCAGTGAGTCATCAGGGCGGAATCAGCCCCAGCATTTT.